The clone carrying this T cell receptor (beta chain) was found a few times. Autoimmune disease history or systemic immunosuppression led to patients being barred. These data belong to a study of OX40 agonist ivuxolimab in advanced cancers. Sequencing used immunoSEQ multiplex PCR; TCRdb keeps in-frame clones, though not all of them. The sample includes 13,000 or so clones, less than 80% of them seen just once. The starting material was CD4+ or CD8+ T cells sorted from blood, obtained in a trial of the OX40 agonist ivuxolimab. This receptor was taken from an adult with an advanced solid tumor such as melanoma, head and neck, liver or kidney cancer.

The CDR3 loop reads CARSWANWTENTEAFF. CDR3 DNA: TGTGCCAGAAGCTGGGCCAATTGGACAGAGAACACTGAAGCTTTCTTT. The chain couples TRBV5-3 to TRBJ1-1; TRBD1 is a possible D gene (6 bases). TRBV5-3 is designated an ORF whose function remains uncertain. The CDR3 length is 16 residues. Trimming removed 3 bases from V and 1 base from J, with 16 bases in between.